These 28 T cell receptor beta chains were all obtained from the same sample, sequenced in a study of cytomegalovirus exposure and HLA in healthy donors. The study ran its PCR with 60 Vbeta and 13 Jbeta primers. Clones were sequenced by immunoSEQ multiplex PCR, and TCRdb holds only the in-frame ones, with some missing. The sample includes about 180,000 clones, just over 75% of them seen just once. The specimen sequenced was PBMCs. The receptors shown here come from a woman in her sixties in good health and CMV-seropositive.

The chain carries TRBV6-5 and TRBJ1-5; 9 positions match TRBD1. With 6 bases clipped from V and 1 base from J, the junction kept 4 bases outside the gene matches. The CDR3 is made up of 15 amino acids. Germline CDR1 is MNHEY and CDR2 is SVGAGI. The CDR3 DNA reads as TGTGCCAGCAGACAGGGGGCCTCGAGCAATCAGCCCCAGCATTTT. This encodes CASRQGASSNQPQHF.

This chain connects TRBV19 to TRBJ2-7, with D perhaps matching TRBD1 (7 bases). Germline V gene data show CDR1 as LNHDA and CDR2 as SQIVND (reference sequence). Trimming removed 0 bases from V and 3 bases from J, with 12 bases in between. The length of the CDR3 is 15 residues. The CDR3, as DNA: TGTGCCAGTAGTATAGAAGGAGGGGGCGGCTACGAGCAGTACTTC. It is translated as CASSIEGGGGYEQYF.

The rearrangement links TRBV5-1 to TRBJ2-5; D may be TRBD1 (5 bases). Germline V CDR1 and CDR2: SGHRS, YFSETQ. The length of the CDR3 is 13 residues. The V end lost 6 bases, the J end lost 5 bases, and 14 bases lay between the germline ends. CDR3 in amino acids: CASTFGSGETQYF. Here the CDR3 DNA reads TGCGCCAGCACCTTCGGGTCAGGGGAGACCCAGTACTTC.

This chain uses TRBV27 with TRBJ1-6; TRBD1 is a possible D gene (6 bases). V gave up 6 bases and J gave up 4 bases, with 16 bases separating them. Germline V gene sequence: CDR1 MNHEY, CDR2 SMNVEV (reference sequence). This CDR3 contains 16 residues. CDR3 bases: TGTGCCAGCAGCTACCGGGGGGGGCAATATAATTCACCCCTCCACTTT. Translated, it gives CASSYRGGQYNSPLHF.

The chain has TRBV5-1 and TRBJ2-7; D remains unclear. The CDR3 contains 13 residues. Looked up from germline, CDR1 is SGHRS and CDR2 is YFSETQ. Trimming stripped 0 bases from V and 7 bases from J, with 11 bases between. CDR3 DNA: TGCGCCAGCAGCTTGGGGCAGGCTGGTGAGCAGTACTTC. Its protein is CASSLGQAGEQYF.

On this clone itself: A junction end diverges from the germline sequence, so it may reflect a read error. DNA for the CDR3: TGTTCCAGCAGCTTACTAGCGGCTCGGAACTACGAGCAGTACTTC. It yields the protein CSSSLLAARNYEQYF. The chain employs TRBV7-9 and TRBJ2-7; 8 nucleotides agree with TRBD2. The CDR3 extends over 15 amino acids. The germline gives CDR1 SEHNR, CDR2 FQNEAQ (reference sequence).

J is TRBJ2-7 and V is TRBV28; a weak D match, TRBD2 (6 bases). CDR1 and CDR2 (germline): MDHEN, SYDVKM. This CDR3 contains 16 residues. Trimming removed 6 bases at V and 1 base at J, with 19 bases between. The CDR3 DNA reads TGTGCCAGCAGGGCCCGGGGGAAAACTTCGTCCTACGAGCAGTACTTC. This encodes CASRARGKTSSYEQYF.

The CDR3 region has the DNA TGTGCCATAGGCGGGACAGGGGAAGAGACCCAGTACTTC. It is translated as CAIGGTGEETQYF. This chain uses TRBV10-3 with TRBJ2-5; the match to TRBD1 covers 10 bases. J gave up 3 bases and V 9 bases, and 4 bases lay outside the gene matches. The CDR3 is 13 residues long. Germline V CDR1 and CDR2: ENHRY, SYGVKD.

This CDR3 is CSAAPGLLNIQYF. CDR3 coding DNA: TGCAGCGCCGCTCCGGGACTTCTTAACATTCAGTACTTC. This chain connects TRBV29-1 to TRBJ2-4; tentative D call: TRBD2 (6 bases). V shed 7 bases and J shed 7 bases, with 17 bases lying between them. Germline V gene sequence: CDR1 SQVTM, CDR2 ANQGSEA. The CDR3 runs to 13 residues.

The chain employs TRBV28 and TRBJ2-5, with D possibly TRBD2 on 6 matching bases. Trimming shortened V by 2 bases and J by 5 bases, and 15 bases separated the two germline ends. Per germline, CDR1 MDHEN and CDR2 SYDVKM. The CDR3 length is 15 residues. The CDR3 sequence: CASSLVPLGGETQYF. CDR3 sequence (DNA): TGTGCCAGCAGTTTAGTTCCTCTGGGAGGTGAGACCCAGTACTTC.

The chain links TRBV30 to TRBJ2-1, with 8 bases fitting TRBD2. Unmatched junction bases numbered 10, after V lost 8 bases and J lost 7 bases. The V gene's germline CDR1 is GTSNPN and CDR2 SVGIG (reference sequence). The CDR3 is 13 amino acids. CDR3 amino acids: CAGGSGGGNEQFF. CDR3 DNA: TGTGCCGGAGGGAGCGGGGGAGGGAATGAGCAGTTCTTC.

The CDR3 sequence is CASSQVVIAGVSGTDTQYF. CDR3 DNA sequence: TGCGCCAGCAGCCAAGTTGTAATAGCGGGGGTTTCTGGCACAGATACGCAGTATTTT. The chain couples TRBV4-3 to TRBJ2-3; 9 bases are a match to TRBD2. The CDR3 runs 19 residues. With 1 base clipped from V and 1 base from J, the junction kept 12 bases outside the gene matches. The germline V gene encodes CDR1 LGHNA and CDR2 YSLEER.

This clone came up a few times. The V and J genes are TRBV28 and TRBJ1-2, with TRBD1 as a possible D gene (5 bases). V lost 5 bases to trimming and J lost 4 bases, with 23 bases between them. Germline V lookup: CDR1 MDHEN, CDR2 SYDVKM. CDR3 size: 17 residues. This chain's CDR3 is CASSEIVGGTASYGYTF. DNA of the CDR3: TGTGCCAGCAGTGAGATAGTGGGAGGGACTGCTTCCTATGGCTACACCTTC.

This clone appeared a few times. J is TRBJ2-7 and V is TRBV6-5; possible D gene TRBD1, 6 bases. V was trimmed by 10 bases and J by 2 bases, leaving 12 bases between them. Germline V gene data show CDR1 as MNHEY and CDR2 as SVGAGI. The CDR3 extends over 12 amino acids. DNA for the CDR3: TGTGCCACCAGAGGACAGACCTACGAGCAGTACTTC. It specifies CATRGQTYEQYF.

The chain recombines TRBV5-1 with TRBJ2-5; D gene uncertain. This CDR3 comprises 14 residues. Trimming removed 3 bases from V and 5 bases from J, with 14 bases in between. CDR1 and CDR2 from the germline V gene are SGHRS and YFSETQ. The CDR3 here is CASSSGYTRETQYF. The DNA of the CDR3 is TGCGCCAGCAGCTCCGGTTATACGAGGGAGACCCAGTACTTC.

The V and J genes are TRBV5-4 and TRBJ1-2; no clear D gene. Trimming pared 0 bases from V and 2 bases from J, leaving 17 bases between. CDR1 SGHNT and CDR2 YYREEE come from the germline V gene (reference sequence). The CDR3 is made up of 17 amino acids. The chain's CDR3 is CASSLGGSGEPNYGYTF. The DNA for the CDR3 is TGTGCCAGCAGCTTGGGAGGATCCGGGGAACCAAACTATGGCTACACCTTC.

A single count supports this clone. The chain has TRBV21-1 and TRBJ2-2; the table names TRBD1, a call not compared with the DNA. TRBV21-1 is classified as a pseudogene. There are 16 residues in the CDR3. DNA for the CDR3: TGTGCCAGCAGCTCCCGGGACAGAACGAACACCGGGGAGCTGTTTTTT. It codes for CASSSRDRTNTGELFF.

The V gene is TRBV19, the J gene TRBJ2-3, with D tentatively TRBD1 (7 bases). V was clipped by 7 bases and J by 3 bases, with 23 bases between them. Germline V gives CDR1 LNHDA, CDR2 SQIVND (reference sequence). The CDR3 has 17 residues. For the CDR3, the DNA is TGTGCCAGTAATGCTGCTGGCAGGGAGGACAGGACAGATACGCAGTATTTT. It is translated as CASNAAGREDRTDTQYF.

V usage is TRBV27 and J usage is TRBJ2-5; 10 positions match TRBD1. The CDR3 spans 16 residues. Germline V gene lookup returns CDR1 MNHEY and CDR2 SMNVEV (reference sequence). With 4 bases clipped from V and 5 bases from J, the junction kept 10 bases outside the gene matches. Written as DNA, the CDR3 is TGTGCCAGCAGTTATCTGACAGGGGGCCGAGGGGAGACCCAGTACTTC. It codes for CASSYLTGGRGETQYF.

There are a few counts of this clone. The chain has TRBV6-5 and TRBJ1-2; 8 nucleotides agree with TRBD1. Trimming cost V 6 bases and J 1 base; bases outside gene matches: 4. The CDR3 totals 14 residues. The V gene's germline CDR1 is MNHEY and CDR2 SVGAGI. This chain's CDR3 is CASSQTGGNYGYTF. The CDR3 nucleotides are TGTGCCAGCAGCCAAACAGGGGGTAACTATGGCTACACCTTC.

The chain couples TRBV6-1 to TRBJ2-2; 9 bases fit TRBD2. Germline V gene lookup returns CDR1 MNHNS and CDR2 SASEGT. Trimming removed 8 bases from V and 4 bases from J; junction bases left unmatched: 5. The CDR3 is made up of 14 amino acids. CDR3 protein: CASYSGSGTGELFF. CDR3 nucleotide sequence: TGTGCCAGCTATAGCGGGAGTGGCACCGGGGAGCTGTTTTTT.

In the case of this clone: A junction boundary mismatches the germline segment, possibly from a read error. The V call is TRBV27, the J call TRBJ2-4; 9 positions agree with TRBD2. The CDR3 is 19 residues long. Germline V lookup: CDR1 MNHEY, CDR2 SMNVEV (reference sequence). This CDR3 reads CASSPSGLAWGLTKNSQYF. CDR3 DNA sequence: TGTGCCAGCAGTCCGTCGGGACTAGCTTGGGGCCTAACCAAAAACAGTCAGTACTTC.

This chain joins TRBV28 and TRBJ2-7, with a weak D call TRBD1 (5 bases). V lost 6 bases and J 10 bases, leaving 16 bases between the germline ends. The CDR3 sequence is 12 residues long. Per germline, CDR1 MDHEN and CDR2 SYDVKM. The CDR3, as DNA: TGTGCCAGCAGAAAACAGTCAGGGCTTCAGTACTTC. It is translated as CASRKQSGLQYF. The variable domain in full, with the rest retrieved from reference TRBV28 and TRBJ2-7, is DVKVTQSSRYLVKRTGEKVFLECVQDMDHENMFWYRQDPGLGLRLIYFSYDVKMKEKGDIPEGYSVSREKKERFSLILESASTNQTSMYLCASRKQSGLQYFGPGTRLTVT.

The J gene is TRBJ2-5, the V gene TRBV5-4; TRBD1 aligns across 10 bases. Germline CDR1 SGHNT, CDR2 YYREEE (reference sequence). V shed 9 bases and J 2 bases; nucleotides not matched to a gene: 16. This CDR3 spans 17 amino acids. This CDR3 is CATRQGAVRTTQETQYF. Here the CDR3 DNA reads TGTGCCACGCGACAGGGGGCAGTAAGGACGACTCAAGAGACCCAGTACTTC. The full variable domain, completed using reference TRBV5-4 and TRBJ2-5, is ETGVTQSPTHLIKTRGQQVTLRCSSQSGHNTVSWYQQALGQGPQFIFQYYREEENGRGNFPPRFSGLQFPNYSSELNVNALELDDSALYLCATRQGAVRTTQETQYFGPGTRLLVL.

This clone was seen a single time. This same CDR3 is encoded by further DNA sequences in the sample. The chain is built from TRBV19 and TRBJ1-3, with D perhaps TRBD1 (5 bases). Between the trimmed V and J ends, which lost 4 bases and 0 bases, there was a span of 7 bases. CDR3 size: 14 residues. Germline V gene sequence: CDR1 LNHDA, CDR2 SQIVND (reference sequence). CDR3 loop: CASSRQSSGNTIYF. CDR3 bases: TGTGCCAGTAGTAGACAGTCCTCTGGAAACACCATATATTTT.

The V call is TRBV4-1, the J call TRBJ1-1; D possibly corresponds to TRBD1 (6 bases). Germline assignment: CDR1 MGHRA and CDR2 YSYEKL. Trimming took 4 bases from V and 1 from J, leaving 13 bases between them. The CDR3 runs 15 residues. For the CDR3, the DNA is TGCGCCAGCAGCCGACGGGACATAGGGAACACTGAAGCTTTCTTT. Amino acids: CASSRRDIGNTEAFF.

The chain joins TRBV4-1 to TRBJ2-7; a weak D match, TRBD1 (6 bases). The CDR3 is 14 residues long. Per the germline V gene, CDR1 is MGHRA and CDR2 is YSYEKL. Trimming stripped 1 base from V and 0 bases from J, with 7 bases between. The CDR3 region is CASSQAQGSYEQYF. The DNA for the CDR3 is TGCGCCAGCAGCCAAGCACAGGGCTCCTACGAGCAGTACTTC.

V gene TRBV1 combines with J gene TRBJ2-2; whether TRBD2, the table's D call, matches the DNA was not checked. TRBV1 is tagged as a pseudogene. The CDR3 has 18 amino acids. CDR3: CTSSQESASGGEAGELFF. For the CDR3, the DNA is TGCACCAGCAGCCAAGAGAGCGCTAGCGGGGGGGAGGCCGGGGAGCTGTTTTTT.